This T cell receptor beta chain derives from a study of OX40 agonist ivuxolimab in advanced cancers. Overall study: Clinicians treated patients with ivuxolimab, an agonistic anti-OX40 (CD134) antibody. Eligibility rules accepted prior anti-PD-1, anti-PD-L1 or anti-CTLA-4 therapy, and over 35% had some. Study-wide results and limits: More expanded clones were found, on average, in CD8+ than in CD4+ T cells.

The CDR3 is 11 amino acids. Trimming took off 3 bases at V and 5 bases at J, with 4 bases between the two ends. Germline V gives CDR1 SGHTA, CDR2 FQGNSA. A note on this clone: Its antigen is undetermined.

Clones were sequenced by immunoSEQ multiplex PCR, and TCRdb holds only the in-frame ones, with some missing. The table includes around 86,000 clones, 89% detected once. J is TRBJ1-1 and V is TRBV7-2, with D uncertain. The sequence was collected from an adult with an advanced solid tumor such as melanoma, head and neck, liver or kidney cancer. Sequencing used CD4+ or CD8+ T cells sorted from blood, obtained in a trial of the OX40 agonist ivuxolimab. The CDR3 spells CASSFQTEAFF. The CDR3 region has the DNA TGTGCCAGCAGCTTCCAGACTGAAGCTTTCTTT.